The rows below give T cell receptor beta chains drawn from one sample of a study of T-cell memory formation after mild COVID-19. MiXCR was run by TCRdb on the 5' RACE reads, yielding one entry per CDR3 protein. This sample has about 120,000 distinct CDR3 sequences, with 20% to 25% found just once. Specimen: PBMCs or a T cell subset sorted from them (not recorded which). These receptors originate from a man between 18 and 29 years old who had mild COVID-19 (a few samples of this study predate the infection). Cell type and time point are not known. Both conserved end residues are part of each CDR3. Each record gives: J gene, clone size, D gene, V gene, CDR3 protein, CDR3 DNA. The D gene is left open where the match is weak. Clone sizes are given selectively: once, few, many, or a class where the clone is expanded.

j_gene: TRBJ1-4
abundance: .
d_gene: .
v_gene: TRBV7-9
CDR3aa: CATGTPGAHNEKLFF
CDR3nt: TGTGCCACCGGGACTCCGGGGGCTCATAATGAAAAACTGTTTTTT

j_gene: TRBJ2-2
abundance: .
d_gene: .
v_gene: TRBV4-2
CDR3aa: CASSQGTGSGELFF
CDR3nt: TGTGCCAGCAGCCAAGGAACAGGGTCCGGGGAGCTGTTTTTT

j_gene: TRBJ1-2
abundance: .
d_gene: .
v_gene: TRBV7-2
CDR3aa: CASSFLPGPGNYGYTF
CDR3nt: TGTGCCAGCAGCTTTCTTCCGGGACCCGGGAACTATGGCTACACCTTC

j_gene: TRBJ2-1
abundance: .
d_gene: .
v_gene: TRBV6-5
CDR3aa: CASSYSGTDTVGQFF
CDR3nt: TGTGCCAGCAGTTACTCGGGGACGGACACGGTCGGGCAGTTCTTC

j_gene: TRBJ1-5
abundance: .
d_gene: TRBD1
v_gene: TRBV7-6
CDR3aa: CASSLGDRDQPQHF
CDR3nt: TGTGCCAGCAGCTTAGGGGACAGGGATCAGCCCCAGCATTTT

j_gene: TRBJ2-1
abundance: many
d_gene: .
v_gene: TRBV5-6
CDR3aa: CASSLDSPNEQFF
CDR3nt: TGTGCCAGCAGCTTGGACAGTCCCAATGAGCAGTTCTTC

j_gene: TRBJ1-2
abundance: .
d_gene: .
v_gene: TRBV7-9
CDR3aa: CASSLNGYTF
CDR3nt: TGTGCCAGCAGCTTAAATGGCTACACCTTC

j_gene: TRBJ2-1
abundance: few
d_gene: .
v_gene: TRBV5-5
CDR3aa: CASSSFREGYNEQFF
CDR3nt: TGTGCCAGCAGCAGCTTCCGGGAAGGCTACAATGAGCAGTTCTTC

j_gene: TRBJ2-1
abundance: .
d_gene: .
v_gene: TRBV20-1
CDR3aa: CSVSKGNEQFF
CDR3nt: TGCAGTGTTAGTAAGGGGAATGAGCAGTTCTTC

j_gene: TRBJ2-7
abundance: .
d_gene: .
v_gene: TRBV6-5
CDR3aa: CASTGFGGENEQYF
CDR3nt: TGTGCCAGCACCGGATTCGGCGGGGAGAACGAGCAGTACTTC

j_gene: TRBJ2-4
abundance: .
d_gene: TRBD2
v_gene: TRBV6-2/TRBV6-3
CDR3aa: CASTLGTSGLVTKNIQYF
CDR3nt: TGTGCCAGCACCCTCGGGACTAGTGGGTTAGTGACCAAAAACATTCAGTACTTC

j_gene: TRBJ1-1
abundance: .
d_gene: TRBD1
v_gene: TRBV5-1
CDR3aa: CASSQTGASTEAFF
CDR3nt: TGCGCCAGCAGCCAGACAGGGGCGAGCACTGAAGCTTTCTTT

j_gene: TRBJ1-1
abundance: few
d_gene: .
v_gene: TRBV27
CDR3aa: CASSSRWDEAFF
CDR3nt: TGTGCCAGCAGTTCAAGGTGGGATGAAGCTTTCTTT

j_gene: TRBJ2-3
abundance: .
d_gene: .
v_gene: TRBV11-2
CDR3aa: CAERRGESIMDTQYF
CDR3nt: TGTGCAGAAAGAAGGGGGGAGAGCATAATGGATACGCAGTATTTT

j_gene: TRBJ2-5
abundance: many
d_gene: .
v_gene: TRBV4-1
CDR3aa: CASSHLVGAQETQYF
CDR3nt: TGCGCCAGCAGCCATCTGGTAGGGGCCCAAGAGACCCAGTACTTC

j_gene: TRBJ1-2
abundance: .
d_gene: .
v_gene: TRBV7-9
CDR3aa: CASSSDLQTYGYTF
CDR3nt: TGTGCCAGCAGCTCCGACCTCCAGACCTATGGCTACACCTTC

j_gene: TRBJ1-5
abundance: .
d_gene: .
v_gene: TRBV6-2/TRBV6-3
CDR3aa: CASSYSGDTYSNQPQHF
CDR3nt: TGTGCCAGCAGTTACTCAGGGGACACCTATAGCAATCAGCCCCAGCATTTT

j_gene: TRBJ1-4
abundance: .
d_gene: .
v_gene: TRBV11-2
CDR3aa: CASSLGSGTYRPRGREKLFF
CDR3nt: TGTGCCAGCAGCTTGGGTTCCGGGACTTACCGTCCTCGGGGGCGTGAAAAACTGTTTTTT

j_gene: TRBJ2-5
abundance: few
d_gene: TRBD2
v_gene: TRBV20-1
CDR3aa: CSARDLAGEQETQYF
CDR3nt: TGCAGTGCTAGAGATCTCGCGGGGGAGCAAGAGACCCAGTACTTC

j_gene: TRBJ2-5
abundance: .
d_gene: .
v_gene: TRBV6-5
CDR3aa: CASSYSNGGQETQYF
CDR3nt: TGTGCCAGCAGTTACTCGAACGGGGGCCAAGAGACCCAGTACTTC

j_gene: TRBJ1-5
abundance: few
d_gene: .
v_gene: TRBV15
CDR3aa: CATSRYRDSNQPQHF
CDR3nt: TGTGCCACCAGCAGATACAGGGATAGCAATCAGCCCCAGCATTTT

j_gene: TRBJ1-6
abundance: .
d_gene: .
v_gene: TRBV12-3/TRBV12-4
CDR3aa: CASTPGGSPLHF
CDR3nt: TGTGCCAGCACTCCCGGGGGTTCACCCCTCCACTTT

j_gene: TRBJ1-2
abundance: .
d_gene: TRBD1
v_gene: TRBV6-5
CDR3aa: CASSPGQGGSYGYTF
CDR3nt: TGTGCCAGCAGTCCGGGACAGGGAGGGAGCTATGGCTACACCTTC